The clone carrying this TCR beta chain turned up a few times. No antigen is known for it. The junction shows a germline mismatch at one end, possibly a read error. These data are taken from a study of glioma-infiltrating T cells. CDR3 length: 15 amino acids. The germline V gene encodes CDR1 LNHDA and CDR2 SQIVND (reference sequence). Amplification of TCR alpha and beta CDR3 regions from RNA used iRepertoire nested multiplex PCR. Using its own MiXCR run on the multiplex PCR reads, TCRdb lists one record per CDR3 protein. This sample has some 99,000 distinct CDR3 sequences; around 25% occur once, and the top ten carry approximately 35%. Study results and caveats: Very few CDR3 sequences were shared between tissue and blood. Non-neoplastic patients had below-expected tissue-blood divergence, while all gliomas exceeded expectation.

The sample comprised glioma tissue, nonneoplastic brain tissue, or PBMCs (not recorded which). The chain joins TRBV19 to TRBJ2-7, with TRBD2 matching 7 bases. This sequence originates from a human donor with low-grade glioma or glioblastoma, undergoing nonglioma brain surgery, or in good health (not recorded which). The CDR3 reads CASSPRLATLRERYF. In DNA form, the CDR3 reads TGTGCCAGTAGTCCCCGACTAGCCACTCTGCGAGAGCGGTACTTC.